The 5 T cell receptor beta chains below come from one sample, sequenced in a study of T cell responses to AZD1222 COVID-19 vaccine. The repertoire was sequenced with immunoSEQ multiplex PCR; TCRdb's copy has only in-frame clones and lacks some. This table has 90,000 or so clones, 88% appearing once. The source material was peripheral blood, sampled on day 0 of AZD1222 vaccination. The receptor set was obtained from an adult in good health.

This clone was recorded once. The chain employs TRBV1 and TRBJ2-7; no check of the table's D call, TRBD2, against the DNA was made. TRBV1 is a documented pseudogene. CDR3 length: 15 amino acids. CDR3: CTSSQVDERIYEQYF. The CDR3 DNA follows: TGCACCAGCAGCCAAGTTGATGAGCGGATCTACGAGCAGTACTTC.

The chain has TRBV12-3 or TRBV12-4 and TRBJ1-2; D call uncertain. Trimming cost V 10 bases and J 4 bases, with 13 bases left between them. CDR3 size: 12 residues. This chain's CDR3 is CATLGRRYGYTF. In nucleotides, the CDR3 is TGTGCCACGCTAGGGCGACGCTATGGCTACACCTTC.

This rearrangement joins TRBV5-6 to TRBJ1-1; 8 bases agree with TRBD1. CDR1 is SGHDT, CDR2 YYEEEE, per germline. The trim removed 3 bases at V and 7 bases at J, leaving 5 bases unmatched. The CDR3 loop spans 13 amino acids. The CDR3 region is CASSSGTGFEAFF. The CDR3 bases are TGTGCCAGCAGCTCTGGGACAGGTTTTGAAGCTTTCTTT.

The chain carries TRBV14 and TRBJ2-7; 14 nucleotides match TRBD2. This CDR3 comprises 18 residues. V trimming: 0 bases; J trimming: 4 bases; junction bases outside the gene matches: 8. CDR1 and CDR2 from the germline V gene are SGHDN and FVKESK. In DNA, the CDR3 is TGTGCCAGCAGCCAAGATTCCACGCGACTAGCGGGAGGGTACGAGCAGTACTTC. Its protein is CASSQDSTRLAGGYEQYF.

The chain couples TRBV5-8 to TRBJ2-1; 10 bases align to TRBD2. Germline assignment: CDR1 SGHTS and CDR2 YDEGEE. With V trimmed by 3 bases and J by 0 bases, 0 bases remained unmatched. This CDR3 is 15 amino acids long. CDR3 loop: CASSSSGSSYNEQFF. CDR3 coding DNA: TGTGCCAGCAGCTCTAGCGGGAGCTCCTACAATGAGCAGTTCTTC. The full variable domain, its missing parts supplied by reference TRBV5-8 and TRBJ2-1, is EAGVTQSPTHLIKTRGQQATLRCSPISGHTSVYWYQQALGLGLQFLLWYDEGEERNRGNFPPRFSGRQFPNYSSELNVNALELEDSALYLCASSSSGSSYNEQFFGPGTRLTVL.